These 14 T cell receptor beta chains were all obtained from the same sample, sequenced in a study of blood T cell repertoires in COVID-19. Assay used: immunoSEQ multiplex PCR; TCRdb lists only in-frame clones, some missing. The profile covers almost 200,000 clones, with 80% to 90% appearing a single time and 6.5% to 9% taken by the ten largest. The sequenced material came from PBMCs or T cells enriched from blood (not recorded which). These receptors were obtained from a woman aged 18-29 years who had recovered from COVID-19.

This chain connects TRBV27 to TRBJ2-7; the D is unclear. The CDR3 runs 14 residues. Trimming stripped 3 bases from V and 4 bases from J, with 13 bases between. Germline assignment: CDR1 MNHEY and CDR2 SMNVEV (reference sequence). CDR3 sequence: CASSLGATIYEQYF. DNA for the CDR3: TGTGCCAGCAGTTTGGGCGCGACGATTTACGAGCAGTACTTC.

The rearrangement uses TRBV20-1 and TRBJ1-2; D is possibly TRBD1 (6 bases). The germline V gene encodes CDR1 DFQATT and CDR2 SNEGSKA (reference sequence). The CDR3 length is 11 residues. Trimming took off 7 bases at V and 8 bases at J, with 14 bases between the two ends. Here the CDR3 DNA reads TGCAGTGGAGGGGGTGCGGCGGGCTACACCTTC. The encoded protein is CSGGGAAGYTF.

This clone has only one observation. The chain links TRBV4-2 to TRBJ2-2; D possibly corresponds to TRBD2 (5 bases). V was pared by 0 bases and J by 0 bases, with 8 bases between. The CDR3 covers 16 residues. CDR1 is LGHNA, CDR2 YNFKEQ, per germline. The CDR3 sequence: CASSQERAPNTGELFF. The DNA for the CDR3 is TGTGCCAGCAGCCAAGAGAGGGCGCCGAACACCGGGGAGCTGTTTTTT.

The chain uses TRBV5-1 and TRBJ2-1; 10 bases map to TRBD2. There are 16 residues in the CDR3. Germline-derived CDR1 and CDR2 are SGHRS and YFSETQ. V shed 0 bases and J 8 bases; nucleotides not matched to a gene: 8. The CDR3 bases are TGCGCCAGCAGCTTGGTGTTTAGCGGGGGGCCGTATGAGCAGTTCTTC. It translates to CASSLVFSGGPYEQFF.

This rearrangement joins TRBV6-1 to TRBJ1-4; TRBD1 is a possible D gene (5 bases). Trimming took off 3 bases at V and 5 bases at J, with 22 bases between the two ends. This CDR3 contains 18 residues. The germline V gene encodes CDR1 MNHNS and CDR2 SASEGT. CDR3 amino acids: CASSDRDRPTLMNEKLFF. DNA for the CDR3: TGTGCCAGCAGTGACCGAGACAGACCAACCTTAATGAATGAAAAACTGTTTTTT.

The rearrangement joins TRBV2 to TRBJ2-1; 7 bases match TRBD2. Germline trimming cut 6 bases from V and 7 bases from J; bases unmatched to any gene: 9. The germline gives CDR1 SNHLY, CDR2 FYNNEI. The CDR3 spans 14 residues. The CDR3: CASSPLGGRNEQFF. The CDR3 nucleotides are TGTGCCAGCAGCCCACTCGGGGGGAGGAATGAGCAGTTCTTC.

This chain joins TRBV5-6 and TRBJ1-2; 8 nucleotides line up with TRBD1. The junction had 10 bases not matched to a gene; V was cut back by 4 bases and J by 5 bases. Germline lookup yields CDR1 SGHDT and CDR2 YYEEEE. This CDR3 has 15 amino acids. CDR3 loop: CASSTGQGLGYGYTF. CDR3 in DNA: TGTGCCAGCAGCACCGGACAGGGCTTAGGTTATGGCTACACCTTC. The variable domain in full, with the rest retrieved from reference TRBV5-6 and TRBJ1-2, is DAGVTQSPTHLIKTRGQQVTLRCSPKSGHDTVSWYQQALGQGPQFIFQYYEEEERQRGNFPDRFSGHQFPNYSSELNVNALLLGDSALYLCASSTGQGLGYGYTFGSGTRLTVV.

The CDR3 sequence is CASRRGGETQYF. In DNA, the CDR3 is TGTGCCAGCCGCCGGGGTGGGGAGACCCAGTACTTC. The chain is built from TRBV12-3 or TRBV12-4 and TRBJ2-5, with a possible D match to TRBD2 (5 bases). The CDR3 totals 12 residues. The germline V and J ends were trimmed by 8 bases and 5 bases, with 12 bases remaining between them.

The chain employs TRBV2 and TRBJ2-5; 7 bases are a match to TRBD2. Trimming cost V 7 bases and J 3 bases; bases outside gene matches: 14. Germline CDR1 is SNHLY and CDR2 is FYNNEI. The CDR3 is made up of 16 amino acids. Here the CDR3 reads CASIHQGLRIKETQYF. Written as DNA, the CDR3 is TGTGCCAGCATCCACCAGGGACTAAGGATAAAAGAGACCCAGTACTTC.

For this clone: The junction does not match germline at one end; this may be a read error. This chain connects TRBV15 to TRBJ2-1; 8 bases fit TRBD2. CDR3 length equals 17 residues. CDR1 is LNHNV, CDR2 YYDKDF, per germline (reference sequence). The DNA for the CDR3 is TGTGCCACCAGCAGAGAGAGAGCGGGGGCCTCCAACAATGAGCAGTTCTTC. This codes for CATSRERAGASNNEQFF.

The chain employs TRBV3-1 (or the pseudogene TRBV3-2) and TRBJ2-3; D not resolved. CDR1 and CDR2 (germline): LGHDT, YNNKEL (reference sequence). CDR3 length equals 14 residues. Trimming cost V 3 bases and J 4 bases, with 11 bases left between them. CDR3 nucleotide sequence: TGTGCCAGCAGCCATATAAGTCGGTCAGATACGCAGTATTTT. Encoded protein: CASSHISRSDTQYF.

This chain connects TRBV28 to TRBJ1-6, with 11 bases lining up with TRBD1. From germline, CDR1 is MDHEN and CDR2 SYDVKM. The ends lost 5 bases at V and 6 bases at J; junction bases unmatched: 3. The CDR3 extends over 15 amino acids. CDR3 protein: CASSPGTGGNSPLHF. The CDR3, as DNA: TGTGCCAGCAGTCCAGGGACAGGGGGTAATTCACCCCTCCACTTT.

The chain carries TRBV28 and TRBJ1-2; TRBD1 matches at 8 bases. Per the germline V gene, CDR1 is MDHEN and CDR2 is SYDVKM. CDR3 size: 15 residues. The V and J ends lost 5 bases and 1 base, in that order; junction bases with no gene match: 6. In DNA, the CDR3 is TGTGCCAGCAGTAGCGGGGACAGGCATAACTATGGCTACACCTTC. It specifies CASSSGDRHNYGYTF.

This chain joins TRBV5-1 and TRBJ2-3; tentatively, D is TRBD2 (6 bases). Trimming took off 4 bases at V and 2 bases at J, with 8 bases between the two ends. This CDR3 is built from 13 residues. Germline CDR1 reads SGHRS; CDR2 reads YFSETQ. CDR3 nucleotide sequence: TGCGCCAGCAGCGGGGGACTCACAGATACGCAGTATTTT. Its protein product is CASSGGLTDTQYF.